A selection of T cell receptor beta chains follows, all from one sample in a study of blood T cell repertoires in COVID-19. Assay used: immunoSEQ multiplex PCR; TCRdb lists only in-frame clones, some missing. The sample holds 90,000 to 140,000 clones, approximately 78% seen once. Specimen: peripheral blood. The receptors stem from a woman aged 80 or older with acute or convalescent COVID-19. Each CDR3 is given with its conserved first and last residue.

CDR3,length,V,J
CASSLTGQGANQPQHF,16,TRBV27,TRBJ1-5
CASSYSMRRQYTEAFF,16,TRBV6-2/TRBV6-3,TRBJ1-1
CATSDSPGQGASRTQYF,17,TRBV24-1,TRBJ2-5
CASSLGGSRYEQYF,14,TRBV5-1,TRBJ2-7
CASSWGQGANNEQFF,15,TRBV28,TRBJ2-1
CASSWTGFGNTEAFF,15,TRBV5-1,TRBJ1-1
CAISESDWSSPLHF,14,TRBV10-3,TRBJ1-6
CASSLEPSGAKNIQYF,16,TRBV5-1,TRBJ2-4
CASRDWRGETQYF,13,TRBV6-5,TRBJ2-5
CASSRERGKMNTEAFF,16,TRBV28,TRBJ1-1
CASSQSGSPLHF,12,TRBV3-1/TRBV3-2,TRBJ1-6
CASSELESAFF,11,TRBV6-1,TRBJ1-1
CAISGESRNEQFF,13,TRBV10-3,TRBJ2-1
CAISAQGNEQFF,12,TRBV10-3,TRBJ2-1
CASSTQSGYTGELFF,15,TRBV9,TRBJ2-2
CASSYSQGAWNTEAFF,16,TRBV6-5,TRBJ1-1
CASSYAVREGSDTQYF,16,TRBV6-2/TRBV6-3,TRBJ2-3
CASIPGGASTSYNEQFF,17,TRBV5-4,TRBJ2-1
CASSEWVGFNEQFF,14,TRBV2,TRBJ2-1
CASSLWATYEQYF,13,TRBV5-6,TRBJ2-7
CASSQDRLAERTGELFF,17,TRBV3-1/TRBV3-2,TRBJ2-2
CASRKDRSTDTQYF,14,TRBV2,TRBJ2-3